Below, one T cell receptor (beta chain) is given with its context. Its antigen is as yet unknown. This entry belongs to a study of cytomegalovirus exposure and HLA in healthy donors. Study findings and constraints: Available immune exposure information covered CMV serostatus only. A cluster of highly shared sequence variants was likely a sequencing artifact. Presence/absence analyses supposed approximately even sequencing depth among donors. According to an earlier analysis, most TCR beta V segments yielded productive rearrangements about 90% or about 30% of the time.

Trimming removed 6 bases from V and 6 bases from J; junction bases left unmatched: 9. Germline CDR1 reads SGHDN; CDR2 reads FVKESK. The CDR3 extends over 14 amino acids. Amplification used 60 Vbeta primers and 13 Jbeta primers. Clones were sequenced by immunoSEQ multiplex PCR, and TCRdb holds only the in-frame ones, with some missing. This table holds roughly 170,000 clones, approximately 80% found once. The TCR comes from a boy between 10 and 17 years old in good health and CMV-seronegative. The V gene is TRBV14, the J gene TRBJ1-1; 8 bases agree with TRBD1. The sequenced sample was PBMCs. Here the CDR3 DNA reads TGTGCCAGCAGTCAGGACAGGGCGGCGGCTGAAGCTTTCTTT. This gives the protein CASSQDRAAAEAFF.